Here is one TCR beta chain with its context. The antigen remains unidentified. These data are taken from a study of cytomegalovirus exposure and HLA in healthy donors. Unrecorded immune exposures were likely, despite nominal health at sampling. The PCR contained 60 Vbeta and 13 Jbeta primers. Method: immunoSEQ multiplex PCR; TCRdb's copy keeps in-frame clones and lacks some. The data hold 110,000 to 150,000 clones, with approximately 79% observed a single time. General study findings and limits: Earlier results showed most TCR beta V segments being productive about 87% or about 30% of the time. Cytomegalovirus status, reportedly, was diagnosed with high specificity and sensitivity by the classifier. Cytomegalovirus association was listed for about 150 TCR beta chains.

The germline CDR1 and CDR2 sequences are SEHNR and FQNEAQ (reference sequence). J gave up 3 bases and V 10 bases, and 11 bases lay outside the gene matches. The CDR3 runs 16 residues. V gene TRBV7-9 combines with J gene TRBJ2-3; 12 bases agree with TRBD2. The specimen sequenced was PBMCs. This receptor was obtained from a female donor in good health and CMV-seronegative. The CDR3 is CATNWETSGRTDTQYF. In DNA, the CDR3 is TGTGCCACCAATTGGGAGACTAGCGGGAGAACAGATACGCAGTATTTT.